Following are 6 T cell receptor beta chains from one sample sequenced in a study of T cell changes during pregnancy in multiple sclerosis. Produced via immunoSEQ multiplex PCR; TCRdb's table is partial and in-frame only. The sample yields about 60,000 clones, over 95% seen once. This material consisted of CD8+ T cells from peripheral blood mononuclear cells, taken after pregnancy. These receptors were collected from a female donor with multiple sclerosis, enrolled in a pregnancy study.

The V call is TRBV4-1, the J call TRBJ2-7, with a tentative D call TRBD2 (6 bases). CDR1 MGHRA and CDR2 YSYEKL come from the germline V gene. The CDR3 sequence is 15 residues long. Trimming stripped 1 base from V and 2 bases from J, with 12 bases between. CDR3: CASSQVGGTPYEQYF. The DNA of the CDR3 is TGCGCCAGCAGCCAAGTCGGGGGTACCCCCTACGAGCAGTACTTC.

This rearrangement joins TRBV27 to TRBJ2-2; D possibly corresponds to TRBD2 (5 bases). In germline, CDR1 is MNHEY, CDR2 SMNVEV (reference sequence). Trimming took 5 bases from V and 4 from J, leaving 17 bases between them. The CDR3 runs to 16 residues. CDR3 loop: CASSISRGEVTGELFF. The CDR3, as DNA: TGTGCCAGCAGTATAAGCCGGGGTGAGGTCACCGGGGAGCTGTTTTTT.

This sequence joins TRBV7-2 and TRBJ1-2; unclear D gene. V was pared by 6 bases and J by 7 bases, with 18 bases between. This CDR3 has 14 amino acids. Germline-derived CDR1 and CDR2 are SGHTA and FQGNSA. The CDR3 protein is CASRSPVQTLGYTF. The CDR3 DNA reads TGTGCCAGCAGATCCCCCGTGCAGACTCTTGGCTACACCTTC.

This chain links TRBV10-3 with TRBJ2-7, with TRBD2 as a possible D gene (6 bases). This CDR3 region has 14 residues. The germline V and J ends were trimmed by 7 bases and 6 bases, with 19 bases remaining between them. Per germline, CDR1 ENHRY and CDR2 SYGVKD. The DNA of the CDR3 is TGTGCCATCACCGCGGGGCAGGGTGCGGGCGAGCAGTACTTC. Protein sequence: CAITAGQGAGEQYF.

V usage is TRBV27 and J usage is TRBJ2-7, with TRBD1 identical over 9 bases. The V segment lost 6 bases and the J segment 4 bases; nucleotides outside the gene matches: 7. The CDR3 is 14 residues long. Germline V gene lookup returns CDR1 MNHEY and CDR2 SMNVEV (reference sequence). Here the CDR3 DNA reads TGTGCCAGCAGCGCCGGGACAGGGAGGTACGAGCAGTACTTC. It is translated as CASSAGTGRYEQYF.

The chain employs TRBV19 and TRBJ2-1; TRBD2 aligns across 7 bases. Germline V gives CDR1 LNHDA, CDR2 SQIVND (reference sequence). V shed 9 bases, J shed 0 bases, and the junction held 2 bases outside the gene matches. This CDR3 region has 13 residues. The CDR3 here is CASTSDSYNEQFF. CDR3 DNA: TGTGCCAGCACTAGCGACTCCTACAATGAGCAGTTCTTC.